This T cell receptor (beta chain) was sequenced for a study of follicular helper T cells after annual influenza vaccination. Study results and caveats: Productive TCRB sequences came from only roughly 8.5-23% of cells.

The protocol was immunoSEQ multiplex PCR, while the TCRdb copy is restricted to in-frame clones and leaves out a portion. The sample consists of 11,000 to 15,000 clones, approximately 84% of them appearing once. Germline CDR1 MDHEN, CDR2 SYDVKM. V was pared by 2 bases and J by 5 bases, with 11 bases between. This CDR3 region has 14 residues. Time point denoted: 2014-2015 season, pre-vaccination. No donor had influenza vaccine in the prior 6 months; all lived in the community. Vaccine contraindications, substance abuse, HIV/AIDS, active malignancy and active illness excluded donors. Between 40 and 100 mL of blood was drawn per time point. Only one count was recorded for this clone. As yet, its antigen is unknown.

This rearrangement joins TRBV28 to TRBJ2-3; possible D gene TRBD1, 5 bases. The sample consisted of CXCR5- memory CD4+ T cells sorted from blood, taken on the day of influenza vaccination. The sequence derives from an adult who received the influenza vaccine. Written as DNA, the CDR3 is TGTGCCAGCAGTTTAGTCCAGGGAATAGATACGCAGTATTTT. Amino acid sequence: CASSLVQGIDTQYF. Drawing the rest from reference TRBV28 and TRBJ2-3, the complete variable domain is DVKVTQSSRYLVKRTGEKVFLECVQDMDHENMFWYRQDPGLGLRLIYFSYDVKMKEKGDIPEGYSVSREKKERFSLILESASTNQTSMYLCASSLVQGIDTQYFGPGTRLTVL.